The 9 T cell receptor beta chains below come from one sample, sequenced in a study of blood T cell repertoires in COVID-19. Assay: immunoSEQ multiplex PCR; the TCRdb copy retains only in-frame clones and omits some. The table shows 75,000 to 100,000 clones, with 70% to 90% occurring only once. The source material was peripheral blood. These receptors were obtained from a human donor in a cohort sampled during active COVID-19.

This chain uses TRBV19 with TRBJ1-4; a possible D gene is TRBD1 (5 bases). The germline V and J ends were trimmed by 6 bases and 9 bases, with 20 bases remaining between them. The CDR3 loop spans 15 amino acids. The germline V gene encodes CDR1 LNHDA and CDR2 SQIVND (reference sequence). CDR3 sequence reads: CASSQPSIPGKKLFF. In DNA, the CDR3 is TGTGCCAGTAGCCAACCATCAATACCAGGGAAAAAACTGTTTTTT.

This clone was found once. The chain recombines TRBV5-4 with TRBJ1-4, with D perhaps matching TRBD1 (6 bases). Trimming left V 0 bases short and J 5 bases short, with 11 bases between. The germline gives CDR1 SGHNT, CDR2 YYREEE (reference sequence). The CDR3 is made up of 15 amino acids. This chain's CDR3 is CASSLASGQNEKLFF. Here the CDR3 DNA reads TGTGCCAGCAGCTTGGCCTCAGGACAGAATGAAAAACTGTTTTTT.

The gene calls are TRBV28 and TRBJ1-2; 8 positions match TRBD1. Trimming took 4 bases from V and 5 from J; bases not matched to a gene: 6. Germline V gene lookup returns CDR1 MDHEN and CDR2 SYDVKM. The CDR3 covers 14 residues. CDR3 DNA: TGTGCCAGCAGTTCGCAGGGACAGGCATATGGCTACACCTTC. Translating gives CASSSQGQAYGYTF.

The rearrangement joins TRBV19 to TRBJ1-1; the D gene is possibly TRBD1 (5 bases). CDR1 is LNHDA, CDR2 SQIVND, per germline (reference sequence). The CDR3 spans 15 residues. Trimming shortened V by 5 bases and J by 3 bases, and 16 bases separated the two germline ends. DNA of the CDR3: TGTGCCAGTAGTGTCCAGGGTATGGGCGACACTGAAGCTTTCTTT. It specifies CASSVQGMGDTEAFF.

This clone showed up just once. This chain joins TRBV5-5 and TRBJ2-6, with TRBD2 matching 8 bases. The germline V gene has CDR1 SGHKS and CDR2 YYEKEE (reference sequence). The CDR3 is 18 amino acids. J gave up 1 base and V 0 bases, and 6 bases lay outside the gene matches. CDR3 loop: CASSLAGGLASGANVLTF. CDR3 coding DNA: TGTGCCAGCAGCTTGGCGGGGGGGTTAGCTTCTGGGGCCAACGTCCTGACTTTC.

About this clone itself: Other DNA sequences within the sample encode an identical CDR3. The chain joins TRBV7-2 to TRBJ1-5; D perhaps matches TRBD1 (5 bases). The CDR3 sequence is 15 residues long. Germline V gene lookup returns CDR1 SGHTA and CDR2 FQGNSA. V was cut by 1 base and J by 7 bases, with 14 bases left in between. CDR3 nucleotides: TGTGCCAGCAGCTTAGTCGGGCAGGGAGGACAGCCCCAGCATTTT. Translated: CASSLVGQGGQPQHF.

Only one count was recorded for this clone. The V and J genes are TRBV3-1 (or the pseudogene TRBV3-2) and TRBJ1-3; tentatively, D is TRBD1 (6 bases). V shed 6 bases and J shed 0 bases, with 12 bases lying between them. The CDR3 runs to 15 residues. In germline, CDR1 is LGHDT, CDR2 YNNKEL (reference sequence). In nucleotides, the CDR3 is TGTGCCAGCAGACAGGGACCGCTCTCTGGAAACACCATATATTTT. It specifies CASRQGPLSGNTIYF.

The CDR3 region has the DNA TGCGCCAGCAGCTTGATCGGGACAAGTTACAATGAGCAGTTCTTC. It translates to CASSLIGTSYNEQFF. The V call is TRBV5-1, the J call TRBJ2-1, with D possibly TRBD1 on 6 matching bases. The germline V gene has CDR1 SGHRS and CDR2 YFSETQ. The CDR3 is made up of 15 amino acids. The V end was cut by 1 base, the J end by 4 bases, with 12 bases between.

Here the CDR3 DNA reads TGTGCCAGCAGCCGCCTCCGAGACAGTTCTAACTATGGCTACACCTTC. As protein: CASSRLRDSSNYGYTF. The chain combines TRBV13 with TRBJ1-2; D may be TRBD1 (5 bases). Germline assignment: CDR1 PRHDT and CDR2 FYEKMQ (reference sequence). This CDR3 has 16 residues. The V end was cut by 5 bases, the J end by 0 bases, with 16 bases between.